This entry is about one TCR beta chain. The antigen remains unidentified. With the read ending 3 residues before the CDR3 end, the germline J gene is used to fill in that end. These data are taken from a study of T cells in women clearing cervical HPV infection. Study results and caveats: CIN3+ cases had significantly higher TCR repertoire richness than controls, but evenness did not differ. Unknown T-cell numbers per sample may underlie the richness differences. TRBV6-7 relative abundance averaged around 0.11% in cases and about 0.17% in controls.

This CDR3 is built from 15 residues. V lost 1 base to trimming and J lost 3 bases, with 9 bases between them. Germline-derived CDR1 and CDR2 are SGHVS and FNYEAQ. immunoSEQ multiplex PCR used an average of about 1,200 ng genomic DNA. Clones were read by immunoSEQ multiplex PCR, and TCRdb kept only the in-frame ones, dropping some. The sample totals approximately 12,000 clones; its top ten clones hold 10%. This TCR came from a woman aged 18-70 years with a cervical HPV16 infection that either progressed to CIN3+ or cleared (not recorded which). Sequencing used blood buffy coat. The rearrangement links TRBV7-6 to TRBJ1-4, with D unresolved. CDR3 sequence: CASSLEAGANEKLFF. The DNA read from the CDR3 is TGTGCCAGCAGCTTAGAAGCGGGCGCTAATGAAAAA.